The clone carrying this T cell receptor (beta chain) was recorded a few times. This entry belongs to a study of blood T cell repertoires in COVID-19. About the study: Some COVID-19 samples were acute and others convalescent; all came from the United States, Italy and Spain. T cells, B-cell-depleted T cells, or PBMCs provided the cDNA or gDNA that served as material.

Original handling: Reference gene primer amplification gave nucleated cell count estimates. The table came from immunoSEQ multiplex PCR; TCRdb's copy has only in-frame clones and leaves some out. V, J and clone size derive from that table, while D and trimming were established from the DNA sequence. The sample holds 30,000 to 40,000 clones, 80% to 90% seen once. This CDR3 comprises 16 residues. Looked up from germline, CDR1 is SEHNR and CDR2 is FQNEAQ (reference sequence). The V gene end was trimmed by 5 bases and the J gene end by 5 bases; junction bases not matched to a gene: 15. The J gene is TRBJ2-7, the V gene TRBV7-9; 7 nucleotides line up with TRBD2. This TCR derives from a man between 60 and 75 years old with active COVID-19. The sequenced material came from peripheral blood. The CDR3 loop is CASSQYPDLAGDEQYF. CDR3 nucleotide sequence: TGTGCCAGCAGCCAATACCCGGACTTGGCGGGAGACGAGCAGTACTTC.